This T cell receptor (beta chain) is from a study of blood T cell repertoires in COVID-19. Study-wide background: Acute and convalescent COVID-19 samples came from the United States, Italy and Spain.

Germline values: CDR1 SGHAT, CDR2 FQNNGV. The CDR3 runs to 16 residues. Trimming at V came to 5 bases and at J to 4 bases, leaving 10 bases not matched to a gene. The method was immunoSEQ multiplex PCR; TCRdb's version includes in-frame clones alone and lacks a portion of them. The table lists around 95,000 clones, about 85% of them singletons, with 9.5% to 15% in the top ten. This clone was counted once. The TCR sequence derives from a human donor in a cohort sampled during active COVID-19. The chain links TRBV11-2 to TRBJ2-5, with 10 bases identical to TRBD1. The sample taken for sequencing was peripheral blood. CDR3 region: CASSTHDRGPRETQYF. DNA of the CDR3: TGTGCCAGCAGCACCCATGACAGGGGGCCTCGAGAGACCCAGTACTTC.